This TCR beta chain appears in the sequencing data of a study of T cells in Graves' hyperthyroidism and ophthalmopathy (dated by TCRdb to the late 2010s). With respect to the entire study: To identify TCR V-J signatures that set the groups apart, the researchers used a discovery cohort of more than 95 patients, made up of about 44 with Graves' ophthalmopathy and approximately 57 with stable Graves' hyperthyroidism. The 75 to 100 discovery patients were divided at random into training and test sets in a 7:3 ratio. After blood sampling, hyperthyroidism patients were treated with methimazole at a starting dose of 30 mg daily, and ophthalmopathy patients were treated with high-dose intravenous methylprednisolone. The paper reports TCR Vbeta CDR3 sequencing of fewer than 150 peripheral blood samples: fewer than 50 ophthalmopathy, around 80 hyperthyroidism and 17 progressor patients. In six Graves' hyperthyroidism patients, the study also compared T-cell repertoires from thyroid tissue with T-cell repertoires from blood. Whether ophthalmopathy could be predicted prospectively was tested in an independent validation cohort made up of under 20 hyperthyroidism patients plus 17 patients who later progressed to ophthalmopathy. The full study reports these points: During validation, the model predicted progression to ophthalmopathy a median of approximately six months ahead of onset, with almost 71% sensitivity and about 75% specificity. Most expanded thyroid clonotypes (frequency above 0.001) were also found in blood, which suggests that blood repertoires may mirror thyroid immune responses. Ophthalmopathy was separated from stable hyperthyroidism by a 13 V-J signature model, with 85% to 90% sensitivity and about 81% specificity obtained in cross-validation and 80%/75% obtained in testing. No statistical method was used to fix the sample size in advance, and group allocation was not hidden from the investigators.

V is pared back by 6 bases and J by 4 bases, with 19 bases lying between the germline termini. The germline V gene (reference sequence) gives CDR1 as DFQATT and CDR2 as SNEGSKA. From cysteine to phenylalanine, the CDR3 is 14 amino acids long. The CDR3 DNA has 42 bases and is translated from base 1. A remark on this clonotype: Its antigen remains unidentified. Within one base of it there is no much larger clone, and no base qualities were kept.

TCR beta CDR3 regions were amplified from RNA transcripts. The TCR CDR3 was subjected to a first round of RT-PCR using the HTBI primer set and the Qiagen OneStep RT-PCR kit. The libraries were constructed in a second round of multiplex PCR and then size-selected and purified. Libraries were sequenced paired-end with 100 bp reads on an Illumina HiSeq2000. The authors processed their data as follows. SOAPnuke was used to process the raw data, throwing out any read that contained adapters or uncalled bases, had a mean Phred below 15, or lacked an exact constant-primer or identifier match. High-quality paired reads were merged using COPE v1.2.5, and each unique nucleotide sequence was defined as a clonotype. Clonotypes were aligned to IMGT TRBV, TRBD and TRBJ reference segments using MiTCR v1.1. The analysis was restricted to V-J combinations with a frequency above 0.0001, which together covered about 99% of the repertoires. The TCS score was defined as the ratio of F50 (clonal expansion) to E x V (chaos), calculated using BLOSUM62-based TCRdist between CDR3 peptides within each V-J. Welch's t-statistics and random forest reduced roughly 500 V-J features to 13, which were used in a naive Bayes classifier (R e1071). The similarity between thyroid and blood repertoires was quantified using the Morisita-Horn index. The public reads were reprocessed in TCRdb via fastp at Q25 and MiXCR, keeping in-frame beta chains. Merged by CDR3 protein, the rows form single entries marked with the most common genes and DNA. The V and J calls were not made by the authors but by TCRdb's processing. Across this sample there are about 46,000 distinct CDR3 sequences, with around half seen only once. The ten biggest clones cover 32% of the sample.

A patient counted as having stable Graves' hyperthyroidism if no progression to ophthalmopathy occurred over 18 months of follow-up. The hyperthyroidism patients were between 18 and 65 years old and newly diagnosed, with a disease duration of less than 2 months. Exclusion was applied to patients with uncontrolled infections, other autoimmune diseases, pregnancy or lactation. Diagnoses were based on clinical symptoms, serum thyroxine and TRAb, thyroid ultrasound and orbital computed tomography. Trizol reagent was used to extract total RNA, and RNA quality was then checked on an Agilent 2100 Bioanalyzer.

The chain is made from TRBV20-1 and TRBJ2-7; matching of 6 bases hints at TRBD2 as the D gene. Sequencing was performed on peripheral blood or thyroid tissue (not recorded which). The TCR originated in a woman between 50 and 59 years old with Graves' hyperthyroidism. The DNA sequence follows: TGCAGTGCCACGCCTCCAGCGGCGGGGTACGAGCAGTACTTC. Its translation reads: CSATPPAAGYEQYF.